This T cell receptor (beta chain) originates from a study of cytomegalovirus exposure and HLA in healthy donors. Findings and limits, study-wide: It was confirmed in vitro that a few of the CMV-associated chains were specific for CMV antigens. In a later analysis, V- and J-gene trimming of beta chains associated with a DCLRE1C missense variant, replicated independently. Another analysis was done later, and it associated 17,000 or so TCR beta sequences with HLA alleles at 0.05 false discovery rate.

Primers included in the PCR were 60 Vbeta and 13 Jbeta primers. The assay was immunoSEQ multiplex PCR, and TCRdb's table has in-frame clones only and misses some. The sample has about 210,000 clones; about 85% are singletons. A note on this clone: What it recognizes is unknown.

V was shortened by 3 bases and J by 5 bases, with 12 bases between the two germline ends. Germline V gene sequence: CDR1 SEHNR, CDR2 FQNEAQ (reference sequence). The CDR3 spans 14 residues. Sequenced: PBMCs. The J gene is TRBJ2-3, the V gene TRBV7-9; TRBD2 might be the D (6 bases). The clonotype comes from a girl aged 2 to 9 in good health and CMV-seronegative. The CDR3 sequence: CASSFGGRIDTQYF. The CDR3 nucleotides are TGTGCCAGCAGCTTTGGGGGGAGAATAGATACGCAGTATTTT.